The 29 T cell receptor beta chains listed next were all sequenced from one sample in a study of T cells in Graves' hyperthyroidism and ophthalmopathy. The investigators amplified TCR beta CDR3 regions from RNA transcripts. HTBI primers were employed in a first-round RT-PCR of the TCR CDR3. Each CDR3 protein gets one entry after TCRdb re-called the multiplex PCR reads with MiXCR. The sample yields 400,000 or so distinct CDR3 sequences, over 12% seen once. The sample taken for sequencing was blood. These receptors were obtained from a man aged 45-65 years with Graves' ophthalmopathy.

The gene calls are TRBV19 and TRBJ1-5; 8 nucleotides line up with TRBD1. CDR3 length: 17 amino acids. The germline gives CDR1 LNHDA, CDR2 SQIVND (reference sequence). Trimming at V came to 8 bases and at J to 0 bases, leaving 12 bases not matched to a gene. The CDR3 here is CASQPTGEIISNQPQHF. The CDR3 DNA reads as TGTGCCAGTCAACCGACAGGGGAAATAATTAGCAATCAGCCCCAGCATTTT.

In its sample, this clonotype was seen many times. The rearrangement links TRBV30 to TRBJ2-7; D gene unclear. Germline values: CDR1 GTSNPN, CDR2 SVGIG (reference sequence). CDR3 length equals 12 residues. V was shortened by 2 bases and J by 5 bases, with 10 bases between the two germline ends. CDR3 sequence reads: CAWSPYQNEQYF. The CDR3 region has the DNA TGTGCCTGGAGTCCCTACCAGAACGAGCAGTACTTC.

This CDR3 reads CSARTSGTGELFF. CDR3 bases: TGCAGTGCTCGGACTAGCGGAACCGGGGAGCTGTTTTTT. The chain has TRBV20-1 and TRBJ2-2; 10 nucleotides align to TRBD2. The trim removed 5 bases at V and 5 bases at J, leaving 2 bases unmatched. Per the germline V gene, CDR1 is DFQATT and CDR2 is SNEGSKA (reference sequence). This CDR3 has 13 amino acids.

This clonotype was observed a handful of times. The V gene is TRBV12-3 or TRBV12-4, the J gene TRBJ2-2; D call uncertain. This CDR3 has 13 residues. Between the trimmed V and J ends, which lost 3 bases and 6 bases, there was a span of 8 bases. As DNA, the CDR3 is TGTGCCAGCAGTTTTAATAGCCCCGGGGAGCTGTTTTTT. Translated: CASSFNSPGELFF.

The rearrangement uses TRBV19 and TRBJ2-2, with 10 nucleotides matching TRBD2. Germline assignment: CDR1 LNHDA and CDR2 SQIVND (reference sequence). The CDR3 is made up of 15 amino acids. V lost 5 bases, J lost 5 bases, and 5 bases stayed unmatched. CDR3 DNA: TGTGCCAGTAGTGATAGCGGGAGGAGGACCGGGGAGCTGTTTTTT. Protein sequence: CASSDSGRRTGELFF.

Many counts were recorded for this clonotype. This chain connects TRBV29-1 to TRBJ2-7; D gene unclear. The CDR3 contains 12 residues. The ends were cut back, 5 bases at V and 2 bases at J, with 10 bases in the middle. Germline V gene sequence: CDR1 SQVTM, CDR2 ANQGSEA. CDR3 sequence (DNA): TGCAGCGTTCGAAGTGGCGCCTACGAGCAGTACTTC. Encoded protein: CSVRSGAYEQYF.

The chain is built from TRBV5-1 and TRBJ2-5, with D hard to call. The CDR3 contains 13 residues. Germline loops: CDR1 SGHRS, CDR2 YFSETQ. V dropped 7 bases and J dropped 2 bases, with 12 bases sitting between them. The CDR3: CASQRSLQETQYF. In DNA form, the CDR3 reads TGCGCCAGCCAGAGGTCACTACAAGAGACCCAGTACTTC.

This clonotype was detected many times. The genes are TRBV27 and TRBJ2-3; D is ambiguous. This CDR3 is 14 amino acids long. The V gene lost 6 bases and the J gene lost 2 bases, with 12 bases spanning the gap. CDR1 is MNHEY, CDR2 SMNVEV, per germline (reference sequence). The CDR3 region is CASSFDDYTDTQYF. The CDR3 nucleotides read TGTGCCAGCAGCTTCGACGATTACACAGATACGCAGTATTTT.

This clonotype was observed at least ten times. Here the CDR3 DNA reads TGCGCCAGCAGCCCCGATCCGGTCACAGCCTACGAGCAGTACTTC. It encodes CASSPDPVTAYEQYF. V is TRBV5-1 and J is TRBJ2-7; no definite D call. CDR3 length equals 15 residues. The V end was cut by 4 bases, the J end by 2 bases, with 16 bases between. Per the germline V gene, CDR1 is SGHRS and CDR2 is YFSETQ. Together with reference TRBV5-1 and TRBJ2-7, the CDR3 gives the full variable domain: KAGVTQTPRYLIKTRGQQVTLSCSPISGHRSVSWYQQTPGQGLQFLFEYFSETQRNKGNFPGRFSGRQFSNSRSEMNVSTLELGDSALYLCASSPDPVTAYEQYFGPGTRLTVT.

There are many counts of this clonotype. V and J are TRBV5-1 and TRBJ2-1, with 7 bases lining up with TRBD1. Germline V CDR1 and CDR2: SGHRS, YFSETQ. J gave up 0 bases and V 4 bases, and 4 bases lay outside the gene matches. The CDR3 has 15 amino acids. The CDR3 loop is CASSNRGDSYNEQFF. The DNA for the CDR3 is TGCGCCAGCAGCAACAGGGGAGACTCCTACAATGAGCAGTTCTTC.

This clonotype was recorded at least ten times. This chain connects TRBV24-1 to TRBJ2-1; no reliable D call. Trimming pared 7 bases from V and 0 bases from J, leaving 12 bases between. Germline loops: CDR1 KGHDR, CDR2 SFDVKD. The CDR3 spans 15 residues. CDR3: CATSFSLGSYNEQFF. CDR3 DNA sequence: TGTGCCACCAGCTTTAGCTTGGGCTCCTACAATGAGCAGTTCTTC.

This CDR3 is CASNHGLNTGELFF. In DNA form, the CDR3 reads TGTGCCAGCAATCACGGATTAAACACCGGGGAGCTGTTTTTT. The chain carries TRBV2 and TRBJ2-2; D gene ambiguous. Looked up from germline, CDR1 is SNHLY and CDR2 is FYNNEI. The CDR3 totals 14 residues. V dropped 7 bases and J dropped 2 bases, with 11 bases sitting between them. The complete variable domain, with remaining parts taken from reference TRBV2 and TRBJ2-2, reads EPEVTQTPSHQVTQMGQEVILRCVPISNHLYFYWYRQILGQKVEFLVSFYNNEISEKSEIFDDQFSVERPDGSNFTLKIRSTKLEDSAMYFCASNHGLNTGELFFGEGSRLTVL.

Of note for this clonotype: A read error is possible here, since a much larger clone lies one base away. The chain joins TRBV20-1 to TRBJ2-7; D is uncertain. Matching the DNA end better, TRBJ2-1 makes the J call doubtful. Germline assignment: CDR1 DFQATT and CDR2 SNEGSKA (reference sequence). This CDR3 spans 10 amino acids. The CDR3 DNA follows: TGCAGTGCTACCTCCTACGAGCAGTTCTTC. Translating it yields CSATSYEQFF.

This clonotype was recorded many times. The chain carries TRBV5-4 and TRBJ2-7, with a possible D match to TRBD1 (6 bases). V lost 0 bases and J 5 bases, leaving 12 bases between the germline ends. The CDR3 is 14 amino acids. The germline V gene has CDR1 SGHNT and CDR2 YYREEE (reference sequence). CDR3 bases: TGTGCCAGCAGCTTGGAGGGGGTACGGAACGAGCAGTACTTC. This codes for CASSLEGVRNEQYF.

This clonotype has a count of ten or more. The chain has TRBV20-1 and TRBJ2-5, with TRBD2 identical over 9 bases. The CDR3 covers 14 residues. Germline lookup yields CDR1 DFQATT and CDR2 SNEGSKA (reference sequence). J was trimmed by 5 bases and V by 3 bases; bases with no gene match: 7. The CDR3 DNA reads TGCAGTGCTAGCCTGTTAGCGGGAGTTGAGACCCAGTACTTC. Translated: CSASLLAGVETQYF.

The sample holds many counts of this clonotype. The genes are TRBV6-1 and TRBJ1-1, with a tentative D call TRBD1 (5 bases). This CDR3 spans 13 amino acids. V dropped 2 bases and J dropped 11 bases, with 15 bases sitting between them. Germline CDR1 and CDR2: MNHNS and SASEGT. CDR3 nucleotide sequence: TGTGCCAGCAGTGAAAAGGAGGGGAAGGGTGCTTTCTTT. Translation gives CASSEKEGKGAFF.

This clonotype was counted only a few times. The rearrangement links TRBV6-1 to TRBJ2-5, with 14 bases aligning to TRBD2. Losses at the gene ends were 8 bases for V and 5 bases for J; bases not matched to a gene: 7. Germline CDR1 reads MNHNS; CDR2 reads SASEGT. CDR3 size: 15 residues. This chain's CDR3 is CASGPTSGRGETQYF. CDR3 bases: TGTGCCAGCGGTCCGACTAGCGGGAGGGGGGAGACCCAGTACTTC.

This clonotype was found many times. This chain links TRBV20-1 with TRBJ2-7, with unresolved D. In germline, CDR1 is DFQATT, CDR2 SNEGSKA (reference sequence). The CDR3 covers 11 residues. The CDR3 DNA is TGCAGCAGTCATAAAGTATACGAGCAGTACTTC. Translated: CSSHKVYEQYF.

The V call is TRBV5-4, the J call TRBJ2-3, with D possibly matching TRBD1 (6 bases). V shed 1 base and J shed 2 bases, with 11 bases lying between them. The CDR3 runs to 15 residues. Germline CDR1 is SGHNT and CDR2 is YYREEE (reference sequence). The CDR3 coding sequence is TGTGCCAGCAGCTTGATCCGGGACAACACAGATACGCAGTATTTT. Its translation: CASSLIRDNTDTQYF.

At least ten counts were recorded for this clonotype. The V and J genes are TRBV3-1 and TRBJ2-7; 10 bases are a match to TRBD2. The CDR3 has 14 residues. Germline V gives CDR1 LGHDT, CDR2 YNNKEL (reference sequence). After removal of 4 bases from V and 5 bases from J, the junction contained 5 bases not matched to a gene. The CDR3 is CASSPSGRGHEQYF. CDR3 coding DNA: TGTGCCAGCAGCCCTAGCGGGAGAGGCCACGAGCAGTACTTC.

This clonotype was counted a few times. Since a much larger clone is just one base distant, this may be a read error. This chain connects TRBV3-1 to TRBJ2-1; D possibly uses TRBD1 or TRBD2 (5 bases each). The CDR3 is made up of 12 amino acids. V lost 3 bases, J lost 13 bases, and 13 bases lay in between. Per germline, CDR1 LGHDT and CDR2 YNNKEL (reference sequence). The CDR3 sequence: CASSQGPHPQFF. The CDR3 nucleotides read TGTGCCAGCAGCCAGGGACCACACCCCCAGTTCTTC.

V usage is TRBV5-1 and J usage is TRBJ2-7, with D perhaps matching TRBD2 (5 bases). The CDR3 has 13 amino acids. The ends were cut back, 2 bases at V and 7 bases at J, with 13 bases in the middle. Germline CDR1 and CDR2: SGHRS and YFSETQ. The DNA of the CDR3 is TGCGCCAGCAGCTTTGGTCCCCCGGGGGAGCAGTACTTC. It translates to CASSFGPPGEQYF.

The rearrangement links TRBV27 to TRBJ1-1, with D possibly being TRBD1 (5 bases). This CDR3 has 14 residues. Germline V CDR1 and CDR2: MNHEY, SMNVEV (reference sequence). The V gene lost 6 bases and the J gene lost 2 bases, with 13 bases spanning the gap. CDR3 nucleotide sequence: TGTGCCAGCAGCAGACAAGGACAAAACACTGAAGCTTTCTTT. Its translation is CASSRQGQNTEAFF.

This clonotype was counted many times. This chain links TRBV27 with TRBJ2-2; TRBD2 agrees at 12 bases. The CDR3 loop spans 17 amino acids. The ends lost 5 bases at V and 5 bases at J; junction bases unmatched: 9. CDR1 is MNHEY, CDR2 SMNVEV, per germline (reference sequence). CDR3 in amino acids: CASSRRLAGGLTGELFF. DNA for the CDR3: TGTGCCAGCAGTAGGCGGCTAGCGGGAGGGTTAACCGGGGAGCTGTTTTTT.

The rearrangement links TRBV19 to TRBJ1-2; 7 bases are shared with TRBD1. The germline V gene encodes CDR1 LNHDA and CDR2 SQIVND (reference sequence). With V trimmed by 3 bases and J by 7 bases, 5 bases remained unmatched. This CDR3 comprises 13 residues. The CDR3: CASSIQGGGGYTF. The CDR3 coding sequence is TGTGCCAGTAGTATTCAGGGGGGCGGTGGCTACACCTTC.

This clonotype showed up many times. This chain joins TRBV27 and TRBJ2-3, with TRBD1 matching over 10 bases. Looked up from germline, CDR1 is MNHEY and CDR2 is SMNVEV (reference sequence). The CDR3 has 15 amino acids. With V trimmed by 10 bases and J by 6 bases, 13 bases remained unmatched. This CDR3 reads CATYDRDRGSDTQYF. The DNA for the CDR3 is TGTGCCACCTACGACCGGGACAGGGGTTCTGATACGCAGTATTTT.

This chain links TRBV24-1 with TRBJ2-3; 9 bases map to TRBD1. This CDR3 spans 17 amino acids. V dropped 7 bases and J dropped 2; count of bases not matched to a gene: 12. The germline CDR1 and CDR2 sequences are KGHDR and SFDVKD. The DNA of the CDR3 is TGTGCCACCAGCAACGAAAGGGGACAGGGTAACACAGATACGCAGTATTTT. This sequence encodes CATSNERGQGNTDTQYF.

This clonotype occurred many times. The chain couples TRBV3-1 to TRBJ2-1; D perhaps matches TRBD2 (5 bases). This CDR3 has 16 amino acids. With 4 bases removed from V and 3 bases from J, the gap between germline ends came to 16 bases. Germline CDR1 and CDR2: LGHDT and YNNKEL (reference sequence). CDR3 DNA sequence: TGTGCCAGCAGCCTATACGGCGGGTCTTACTACAATGAGCAGTTCTTC. Translated: CASSLYGGSYYNEQFF.

This clonotype was seen ten or more times. The chain carries TRBV3-1 and TRBJ2-2, with D tentatively TRBD2 (6 bases). The V end lost 4 bases, the J end lost 0 bases, and 12 bases lay between the germline ends. Germline V gene sequence: CDR1 LGHDT, CDR2 YNNKEL (reference sequence). The CDR3 extends over 16 amino acids. In DNA, the CDR3 is TGTGCCAGCAGCCGATTTGGGGGGACGAACACCGGGGAGCTGTTTTTT. This translates into CASSRFGGTNTGELFF.